This is a list of T cell receptor beta chains from one sample in a study of Ad26.COV2.S vaccination and SARS-CoV-2 variants. The method was immunoSEQ multiplex PCR; TCRdb's version includes in-frame clones alone and lacks a portion of them. Of some 340,000 clones detected, over 80% appear once; the ten largest clones hold 2% to 2.5%. The input for sequencing was peripheral blood, taken in a trial of Ad26.COV2.S vaccine versus placebo. The receptor source for this set is a person aged 18-65 years who received the Ad26.COV2.S COVID-19 vaccine or a placebo. Both conserved end residues are part of each CDR3. The D gene is left open where the match is weak. Expanded clones get a size class; other rows say once, few or many, or leave the size out.

clone size: .; V gene: TRBV5-4; J gene: TRBJ2-6; D gene: .; CDR3 protein: CASSDRASGANVLTF; CDR3 DNA: TGTGCCAGCAGCGACCGCGCTTCTGGGGCCAACGTCCTGACTTTC
clone size: .; V gene: TRBV3-1/TRBV3-2; J gene: TRBJ2-7; D gene: TRBD1; CDR3 protein: CASSHRGQGSYEQYF; CDR3 DNA: TGTGCCAGCAGCCATAGGGGACAGGGGTCTTACGAGCAGTACTTC
clone size: .; V gene: TRBV7-8; J gene: TRBJ2-2; D gene: .; CDR3 protein: CASSLGNPRMATGELFF; CDR3 DNA: TGTGCCAGCAGCTTAGGGAACCCCAGAATGGCCACCGGGGAGCTGTTTTTT
clone size: .; V gene: TRBV6-5; J gene: TRBJ2-7; D gene: .; CDR3 protein: CASGTLYPYEQYF; CDR3 DNA: TGTGCCAGCGGGACCTTATATCCCTACGAGCAGTACTTC
clone size: .; V gene: TRBV19; J gene: TRBJ1-4; D gene: .; CDR3 protein: CASSPHRTLNEKLFF; CDR3 DNA: TGTGCCAGTAGTCCTCACAGAACTCTGAATGAAAAACTGTTTTTT
clone size: .; V gene: TRBV7-2; J gene: TRBJ2-7; D gene: .; CDR3 protein: CASRRTFSSYEQYF; CDR3 DNA: TGTGCCAGCAGACGGACTTTTAGCTCCTACGAGCAGTACTTC
clone size: .; V gene: TRBV6-5; J gene: TRBJ2-3; D gene: .; CDR3 protein: CASSPPRSTDTQYF; CDR3 DNA: TGTGCCAGCAGTCCCCCTAGATCCACAGATACGCAGTATTTT
clone size: .; V gene: TRBV20-1; J gene: TRBJ2-1; D gene: .; CDR3 protein: CSASMGARDNEQFF; CDR3 DNA: TGCAGTGCTAGTATGGGGGCTAGGGACAATGAGCAGTTCTTC
clone size: .; V gene: TRBV30; J gene: TRBJ1-3; D gene: .; CDR3 protein: CAWKRGNTIYF; CDR3 DNA: TGTGCCTGGAAAAGAGGAAACACCATATATTTT
clone size: .; V gene: TRBV25-1; J gene: TRBJ1-2; D gene: .; CDR3 protein: CASSEQTNYGYTF; CDR3 DNA: TGTGCCAGCAGTGAACAGACGAACTATGGCTACACCTTC
clone size: once; V gene: TRBV19; J gene: TRBJ1-5; D gene: TRBD1; CDR3 protein: CASSPRGNQPQHF; CDR3 DNA: TGTGCCAGTAGCCCCAGGGGGAATCAGCCCCAGCATTTT
clone size: .; V gene: TRBV3-1/TRBV3-2; J gene: TRBJ2-5; D gene: .; CDR3 protein: CASSQDFVAGRQQETQYF; CDR3 DNA: TGTGCCAGCAGCCAAGATTTTGTAGCAGGGAGACAACAAGAGACCCAGTACTTC
clone size: once; V gene: TRBV10-3; J gene: TRBJ1-4; D gene: .; CDR3 protein: CAISSPEGEKLFF; CDR3 DNA: TGTGCCATCAGCTCACCGGAAGGGGAAAAACTGTTTTTT
clone size: .; V gene: TRBV19; J gene: TRBJ1-4; D gene: .; CDR3 protein: CASRHRVGTNEKLFF; CDR3 DNA: TGTGCCAGTCGCCACAGGGTGGGGACTAATGAAAAACTGTTTTTT
clone size: .; V gene: TRBV15; J gene: TRBJ2-3; D gene: TRBD2; CDR3 protein: CATSRELAGTTDTQYF; CDR3 DNA: TGTGCCACCAGCAGAGAACTAGCGGGGACCACAGATACGCAGTATTTT
clone size: once; V gene: TRBV5-6; J gene: TRBJ1-6; D gene: .; CDR3 protein: CASSFGGVMDSPLHF; CDR3 DNA: TGTGCCAGCAGCTTCGGTGGGGTTATGGATTCACCCCTCCACTTT
clone size: .; V gene: TRBV4-1; J gene: TRBJ1-3; D gene: .; CDR3 protein: CASSQDANDRSSGNTIYF; CDR3 DNA: TGCGCCAGCAGCCAAGACGCGAACGACCGGAGCTCTGGAAACACCATATATTTT
clone size: .; V gene: TRBV7-2; J gene: TRBJ2-3; D gene: TRBD2; CDR3 protein: CASSFGLAGGIDTQYF; CDR3 DNA: TGTGCCAGCAGCTTCGGACTAGCGGGGGGCATAGATACGCAGTATTTT
clone size: .; V gene: TRBV6-4; J gene: TRBJ1-4; D gene: TRBD1; CDR3 protein: CASSARQGTTNEKLFF; CDR3 DNA: TGTGCCAGCAGTGCCCGACAGGGGACAACTAATGAAAAACTGTTTTTT
clone size: .; V gene: TRBV19; J gene: TRBJ1-6; D gene: .; CDR3 protein: CASSIGRVDNSPLHF; CDR3 DNA: TGTGCCAGTAGTATCGGCAGGGTCGATAATTCACCCCTCCACTTT
clone size: .; V gene: TRBV7-2; J gene: TRBJ1-6; D gene: .; CDR3 protein: CASSLFGGRNSPLHF; CDR3 DNA: TGTGCCAGCAGCTTATTCGGGGGGCGGAATTCACCCCTCCACTTT
clone size: .; V gene: TRBV5-1; J gene: TRBJ2-1; D gene: .; CDR3 protein: CASSLRQGGNEQFF; CDR3 DNA: TGCGCCAGCAGCTTGCGGCAGGGGGGCAATGAGCAGTTCTTC
clone size: .; V gene: TRBV7-2; J gene: TRBJ2-5; D gene: TRBD1; CDR3 protein: CASSFQTGVGETQYF; CDR3 DNA: TGTGCCAGCAGCTTCCAGACAGGGGTAGGGGAGACCCAGTACTTC
clone size: many; V gene: TRBV7-9; J gene: TRBJ1-2; D gene: .; CDR3 protein: CASGTSGRGYTF; CDR3 DNA: TGTGCCAGCGGTACTTCAGGGAGGGGCTACACCTTC
clone size: few; V gene: TRBV5-1; J gene: TRBJ2-7; D gene: .; CDR3 protein: CASSLAGTYSYEQYF; CDR3 DNA: TGCGCCAGCAGCTTGGCCGGGACGTACTCCTACGAGCAGTACTTC
clone size: .; V gene: TRBV4-2; J gene: TRBJ2-2; D gene: .; CDR3 protein: CASKRGGGELFF; CDR3 DNA: TGTGCCAGCAAGAGGGGGGGCGGGGAGCTGTTTTTT
clone size: .; V gene: TRBV5-5; J gene: TRBJ1-1; D gene: .; CDR3 protein: CASSVVVGTEAFF; CDR3 DNA: TGTGCCAGCAGCGTGGTGGTGGGGACTGAAGCTTTCTTT
clone size: few; V gene: TRBV5-1; J gene: TRBJ2-7; D gene: .; CDR3 protein: CASSLTGSSYEQYF; CDR3 DNA: TGCGCCAGCAGCTTGACAGGGAGCTCCTACGAGCAGTACTTC
clone size: .; V gene: TRBV9; J gene: TRBJ2-3; D gene: .; CDR3 protein: CASSVAGWQTTDTQYF; CDR3 DNA: TGTGCCAGCAGCGTAGCCGGGTGGCAGACCACAGATACGCAGTATTTT
clone size: .; V gene: TRBV5-1; J gene: TRBJ2-3; D gene: .; CDR3 protein: CASSYRGFPDTQYF; CDR3 DNA: TGCGCCAGCAGCTATCGGGGGTTCCCAGATACGCAGTATTTT
clone size: once; V gene: TRBV6-5; J gene: TRBJ1-2; D gene: TRBD1; CDR3 protein: CASSTGDRNYGYTF; CDR3 DNA: TGTGCCAGCAGTACAGGGGACCGTAACTATGGCTACACCTTC
clone size: .; V gene: TRBV7-2; J gene: TRBJ2-3; D gene: .; CDR3 protein: CASSFPSTDTQYF; CDR3 DNA: TGTGCCAGCAGCTTTCCTAGCACAGATACGCAGTATTTT
clone size: .; V gene: TRBV28; J gene: TRBJ2-5; D gene: TRBD1; CDR3 protein: CASSRGTGAGEETQYF; CDR3 DNA: TGTGCCAGCAGTAGGGGGACAGGGGCGGGTGAGGAGACCCAGTACTTC
clone size: .; V gene: TRBV28; J gene: TRBJ1-2; D gene: TRBD1; CDR3 protein: CASGSGTAFYGYTF; CDR3 DNA: TGTGCCAGCGGGTCCGGGACAGCCTTCTATGGCTACACCTTC
clone size: .; V gene: TRBV18; J gene: TRBJ2-7; D gene: .; CDR3 protein: CASSPEGARGREQYF; CDR3 DNA: TGTGCCAGCTCACCAGAAGGCGCAAGGGGTCGGGAGCAGTACTTC
clone size: few; V gene: TRBV12-3/TRBV12-4; J gene: TRBJ1-6; D gene: .; CDR3 protein: CASSLASNSPLHF; CDR3 DNA: TGTGCCAGCAGTTTAGCCAGTAATTCACCCCTCCACTTT
clone size: once; V gene: TRBV15; J gene: TRBJ2-2; D gene: .; CDR3 protein: CATSSPVTGMNTGELFF; CDR3 DNA: TGTGCCACCAGCAGCCCCGTAACCGGGATGAACACCGGGGAGCTGTTTTTT
clone size: .; V gene: TRBV27; J gene: TRBJ1-1; D gene: TRBD1; CDR3 protein: CASSWDSNTEAFF; CDR3 DNA: TGTGCCAGCAGTTGGGACAGCAACACTGAAGCTTTCTTT
clone size: .; V gene: TRBV14; J gene: TRBJ2-3; D gene: TRBD1; CDR3 protein: CASSQDLGQGMNTQYF; CDR3 DNA: TGTGCCAGCAGCCAAGATTTAGGACAGGGAATGAATACGCAGTATTTT
clone size: .; V gene: TRBV9; J gene: TRBJ1-1; D gene: TRBD1; CDR3 protein: CASSARTGSEAFF; CDR3 DNA: TGTGCCAGCAGCGCTCGGACAGGCTCTGAAGCTTTCTTT
clone size: .; V gene: TRBV5-1; J gene: TRBJ2-1; D gene: .; CDR3 protein: CASSLDGYNEQFF; CDR3 DNA: TGCGCCAGCAGCTTGGACGGGTACAATGAGCAGTTCTTC
clone size: .; V gene: TRBV2; J gene: TRBJ1-6; D gene: .; CDR3 protein: CASSDLQGSPLHF; CDR3 DNA: TGTGCCAGCAGTGACTTACAGGGATCACCCCTCCACTTT
clone size: .; V gene: TRBV19; J gene: TRBJ1-5; D gene: TRBD1; CDR3 protein: CASSTGGTGADSNQPQHF; CDR3 DNA: TGTGCCAGTAGTACCGGCGGGACAGGGGCCGATAGCAATCAGCCCCAGCATTTT
clone size: .; V gene: TRBV5-8; J gene: TRBJ2-7; D gene: .; CDR3 protein: CASSSLGPSGYEQYF; CDR3 DNA: TGTGCCAGCAGCTCCCTTGGGCCCTCGGGATACGAGCAGTACTTC
clone size: .; V gene: TRBV6-5; J gene: TRBJ2-5; D gene: TRBD1; CDR3 protein: CASSRMGQIQETQYF; CDR3 DNA: TGTGCCAGCAGTAGGATGGGACAGATACAAGAGACCCAGTACTTC
clone size: .; V gene: TRBV7-9; J gene: TRBJ2-1; D gene: TRBD1; CDR3 protein: CASSPWTGMGEQFF; CDR3 DNA: TGTGCCAGCAGCCCTTGGACAGGGATGGGTGAGCAGTTCTTC
clone size: .; V gene: TRBV5-4; J gene: TRBJ1-2; D gene: .; CDR3 protein: CASSLDRNYGYTF; CDR3 DNA: TGTGCCAGCAGCCTTGACAGAAACTATGGCTACACCTTC
clone size: .; V gene: TRBV7-2; J gene: TRBJ2-7; D gene: .; CDR3 protein: CASSRMGGSYEQYF; CDR3 DNA: TGTGCCAGCAGCCGTATGGGGGGATCCTACGAGCAGTACTTC
clone size: .; V gene: TRBV12-5; J gene: TRBJ1-2; D gene: .; CDR3 protein: CASARASNYGYTF; CDR3 DNA: TGTGCTAGTGCCCGAGCCAGCAACTATGGCTACACCTTC
clone size: .; V gene: TRBV6-5; J gene: TRBJ1-5; D gene: .; CDR3 protein: CASSFPHQPQHF; CDR3 DNA: TGTGCCAGCAGTTTCCCTCATCAACCCCAGCATTTT
clone size: .; V gene: TRBV7-6; J gene: TRBJ2-3; D gene: TRBD2; CDR3 protein: CASSPRRRTSGEADTQYF; CDR3 DNA: TGTGCCAGCAGCCCGAGGAGGAGGACTAGCGGGGAGGCAGATACGCAGTATTTT
clone size: few; V gene: TRBV24-1; J gene: TRBJ2-1; D gene: TRBD1; CDR3 protein: CATGQYNEQFF; CDR3 DNA: TGTGCCACGGGACAGTACAATGAGCAGTTCTTC
clone size: .; V gene: TRBV29-1; J gene: TRBJ1-1; D gene: .; CDR3 protein: CSVGLGPMNTEAFF; CDR3 DNA: TGCAGCGTGGGCCTGGGACCGATGAACACTGAAGCTTTCTTT
clone size: .; V gene: TRBV9; J gene: TRBJ2-3; D gene: .; CDR3 protein: CASSRGADTDTQYF; CDR3 DNA: TGTGCCAGCAGCCGGGGAGCGGACACAGATACGCAGTATTTT
clone size: .; V gene: TRBV27; J gene: TRBJ2-1; D gene: .; CDR3 protein: CASRQGGISYNEQFF; CDR3 DNA: TGTGCCAGCAGACAGGGGGGGATTTCCTACAATGAGCAGTTCTTC
clone size: .; V gene: TRBV4-1; J gene: TRBJ1-5; D gene: TRBD1; CDR3 protein: CASSHGRGVDQPQHF; CDR3 DNA: TGCGCCAGCAGCCACGGCAGGGGGGTCGATCAGCCCCAGCATTTT
clone size: .; V gene: TRBV12-1; J gene: TRBJ1-1; D gene: .; CDR3 protein: CASSFGGAGQYYTEAFF; CDR3 DNA: TGTGCCAGCAGCTTTGGAGGTGCGGGACAGTACTACACTGAAGCTTTCTTT
clone size: .; V gene: TRBV11-3; J gene: TRBJ2-1; D gene: .; CDR3 protein: CASSLVVVDSNEQFF; CDR3 DNA: TGTGCCAGCAGCTTAGTAGTGGTAGACTCCAATGAGCAGTTCTTC
clone size: .; V gene: TRBV5-1; J gene: TRBJ2-3; D gene: TRBD1; CDR3 protein: CASSILGQGSTDTQYF; CDR3 DNA: TGCGCCAGCAGCATACTAGGACAGGGTAGCACAGATACGCAGTATTTT
clone size: .; V gene: TRBV29-1; J gene: TRBJ1-2; D gene: .; CDR3 protein: CSVVSKFYGYTF; CDR3 DNA: TGCAGCGTCGTATCCAAATTCTATGGCTACACCTTC